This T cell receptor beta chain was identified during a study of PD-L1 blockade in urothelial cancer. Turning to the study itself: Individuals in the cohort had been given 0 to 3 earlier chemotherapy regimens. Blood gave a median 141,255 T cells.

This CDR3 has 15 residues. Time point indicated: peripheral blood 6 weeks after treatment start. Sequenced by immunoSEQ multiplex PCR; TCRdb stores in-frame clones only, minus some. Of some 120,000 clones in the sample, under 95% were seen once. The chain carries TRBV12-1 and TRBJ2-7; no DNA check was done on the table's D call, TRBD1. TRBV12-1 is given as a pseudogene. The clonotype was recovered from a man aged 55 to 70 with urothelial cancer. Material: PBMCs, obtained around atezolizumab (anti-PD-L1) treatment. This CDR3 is CASSPNDRIFYEQYF. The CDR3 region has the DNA TGTGCCAGCAGCCCCAACGACAGAATTTTCTACGAGCAGTACTTC.